This T cell receptor (beta chain) was found in a study of vaccination effects on CD4 cells after COVID-19. The overall study: The post-vaccine samples were taken, at the median, 72 days after the second dose. Notes on the study in general: There was marked clonal contraction among infection- and vaccine-induced clones late after vaccination. Sampling in the study covered few convalescent patients and included no early post-infection timepoints.

Assay: immunoSEQ multiplex PCR; the TCRdb copy retains only in-frame clones and omits some. The sample lists tens of thousands of clones, 76% occurring once. This CDR3 is built from 15 residues. Per germline, CDR1 SEHNR and CDR2 FQNEAQ (reference sequence). J gave up 8 bases and V 2 bases, and 8 bases lay outside the gene matches. Remarks on this clone: Its specificity is unknown.

After roughly 11 days in culture, the CD4+ T cells were isolated. The person acquired a PCR-confirmed SARS-CoV-2 infection between March and December 2020. Everyone in the study got two shots of either the BNT162b2 or mRNA-1273 vaccine. The authors exchanged half the medium for IL-2 medium on days 3 and 7. The chain recombines TRBV7-9 with TRBJ1-4; 7 bases align to TRBD1. The receptor's source is a human donor who had a prior SARS-CoV-2 infection. Sequences were derived from CD4+ T cells from PBMCs cultured without peptide, sampled after COVID-19 vaccination. The CDR3 spells CASSLLAGGGEKLFF. In DNA, the CDR3 is TGTGCCAGCAGCTTACTTGCAGGGGGAGGAGAAAAACTGTTTTTT.